A single TCR beta chain is shown here with its context. Profiling relied on immunoSEQ multiplex PCR, and the TCRdb table lists in-frame clones only, not all of them. The table lists around 58,000 clones, 70% to 90% of them singletons. This sample is part of a study of OX40 agonist ivuxolimab in advanced cancers. The wider study: Dose-escalation patients' cancers were hepatocellular carcinoma, melanoma, renal cell or head and neck cancer.

Per germline, CDR1 LNHDA and CDR2 SQIVND (reference sequence). The length of the CDR3 is 15 residues. J was trimmed by 5 bases and V by 10 bases; bases with no gene match: 13. Sequenced material: CD4+ or CD8+ T cells sorted from blood, taken in a trial of the OX40 agonist ivuxolimab. The rearrangement uses TRBV19 and TRBJ2-7; 11 nucleotides align to TRBD1. The TCR originated in an adult with an advanced solid tumor such as melanoma, head and neck, liver or kidney cancer. CDR3 residues: CATSPGTGGRDEQYF. CDR3 in DNA: TGTGCCACCTCACCCGGGACAGGGGGTCGGGACGAGCAGTACTTC.